This entry features one TCR beta chain sequence. Sequenced by immunoSEQ multiplex PCR; TCRdb stores in-frame clones only, minus some. The table has around 37,000 clones, more than 75% seen once. This sample is drawn from a study of OX40 agonist ivuxolimab in advanced cancers. Whole-study context: Recorded diagnoses for dose-escalation patients were hepatocellular carcinoma, melanoma, renal cell or head and neck cancer. Previous treatment with anti-PD-1, anti-PD-L1 or anti-CTLA-4 therapy was allowed; 30% to 50% had received some.

The receptor comes from an adult with an advanced solid tumor such as melanoma, head and neck, liver or kidney cancer. The specimen was CD4+ or CD8+ T cells sorted from blood, collected in a trial of the OX40 agonist ivuxolimab.

The CDR3 loop reads CASSDHDGELFF. The CDR3 region has the DNA TGTGCCAGCAGTGATCATGACGGGGAGCTGTTTTTT. The rearrangement uses TRBV6-6 and TRBJ2-2; D unresolved. The V and J ends lost 5 bases and 7 bases respectively, with 8 bases between them. The CDR3 runs to 12 residues. CDR1 and CDR2 (germline): MNHNY, SVGAGI (reference sequence).